Shown below are 14 T cell receptor beta chains from a single sample sequenced in a study of early T cells in non-severe SARS-CoV-2 infection. TCRdb analysed the 5' RACE reads with MiXCR anew, one entry per CDR3 protein. There are nearly 95,000 distinct CDR3 sequences in the sample; about 15% occur only once, and roughly 4.7% lies in the top ten. Sequenced material: whole blood, taken at baseline. These receptors came from an adult who was a healthcare worker with PCR-confirmed SARS-CoV-2 infection or an uninfected control (not recorded which).

The rearrangement uses TRBV5-1 and TRBJ2-1; D is possibly TRBD2 (5 bases). Germline V gene lookup returns CDR1 SGHRS and CDR2 YFSETQ. The germline V and J ends were trimmed by 6 bases and 10 bases, with 17 bases remaining between them. This CDR3 contains 13 residues. The CDR3 is CASNSRTGYEQFF. The CDR3 DNA reads as TGCGCCAGCAACTCCCGGACGGGGTACGAGCAGTTCTTC.

The chain carries TRBV6-1 and TRBJ2-2; tentatively, D is TRBD1 (6 bases). Germline values: CDR1 MNHNS, CDR2 SASEGT. The CDR3 runs to 15 residues. Trimming removed 5 bases at V and 2 bases at J, with 12 bases between. CDR3 nucleotides: TGTGCCAGCAGTCCCGACAGGCTAAACACCGGGGAGCTGTTTTTT. It yields the protein CASSPDRLNTGELFF.

The chain uses TRBV3-1 and TRBJ2-5; 7 nucleotides match TRBD2. Trimming took 4 bases from V and 3 from J; bases not matched to a gene: 8. The CDR3 is made up of 15 amino acids. From germline, CDR1 is LGHDT and CDR2 YNNKEL (reference sequence). CDR3 in amino acids: CASSPKELAEETQYF. CDR3 DNA sequence: TGTGCCAGCAGCCCCAAGGAGCTAGCGGAAGAGACCCAGTACTTC.

This clonotype was seen a single time. The genes are TRBV7-8 and TRBJ2-7; the D gene is possibly TRBD2 (5 bases). V was shortened by 4 bases and J by 3 bases, with 10 bases between the two germline ends. The CDR3 has 13 residues. Germline V gene lookup returns CDR1 SGHVS and CDR2 FQNEAQ. CDR3: CASSSGSNYEQYF. CDR3 nucleotide sequence: TGTGCCAGCAGCTCGGGGAGCAACTACGAGCAGTACTTC.

This clonotype has a handful of counts. The chain combines TRBV10-3 with TRBJ2-3, with D perhaps matching TRBD1 (6 bases). Trimming took off 11 bases at V and 2 bases at J, with 14 bases between the two ends. CDR1 ENHRY and CDR2 SYGVKD come from the germline V gene. The CDR3 has 13 amino acids. This CDR3 reads CASKQGDTDTQYF. The CDR3 DNA follows: TGTGCCTCAAAACAGGGCGACACAGATACGCAGTATTTT.

The V call is TRBV13, the J call TRBJ2-5; the D is unclear. The length of the CDR3 is 16 residues. Germline V gene sequence: CDR1 PRHDT, CDR2 FYEKMQ (reference sequence). Trimming shortened V by 5 bases and J by 1 base, and 17 bases separated the two germline ends. CDR3 loop: CASSPLEGMGQETQYF. Written as DNA, the CDR3 is TGTGCCAGCAGCCCCTTGGAAGGGATGGGCCAAGAGACCCAGTACTTC.

This clonotype was seen ten or more times. The chain uses TRBV7-6 and TRBJ2-7, with 7 bases identical to TRBD1. The CDR3 is made up of 14 amino acids. Trimming removed 5 bases from V and 5 bases from J; junction bases left unmatched: 9. The germline CDR1 and CDR2 sequences are SGHVS and FNYEAQ. The CDR3 region is CASSRDSSNHEQYF. CDR3 nucleotides: TGTGCCAGCAGCCGGGACAGCTCCAACCACGAGCAGTACTTC.

The sample holds a few counts of this clonotype. This chain links TRBV20-1 with TRBJ2-5; 8 positions match TRBD1. V lost 6 bases and J lost 1; bases outside the gene matches: 4. CDR1 is DFQATT and CDR2 is SNEGSKA in the germline V gene (reference sequence). This CDR3 comprises 13 residues. The CDR3 DNA is TGCAGTGCCTTAGACAGGGGCCAAGAGACCCAGTACTTC. It codes for CSALDRGQETQYF.

This clonotype was seen many times. The CDR3 here is CASSQTGWGGQPQHF. CDR3 in DNA: TGCGCCAGCAGCCAGACAGGATGGGGTGGCCAGCCCCAGCATTTT. The chain uses TRBV4-1 and TRBJ1-5; tentatively, D is TRBD1 (6 bases). Germline values: CDR1 MGHRA, CDR2 YSYEKL. This CDR3 has 15 amino acids. V lost 3 bases and J 7 bases, leaving 16 bases between the germline ends.

This clonotype was recorded at least ten times. The rearrangement joins TRBV10-2 to TRBJ2-2; D is tentatively TRBD1 or TRBD2 (5 bases each). The CDR3 runs to 11 residues. V was clipped by 8 bases and J by 6 bases, with 7 bases between them. Per the germline V gene, CDR1 is WSHSY and CDR2 is SAAADI. This chain's CDR3 is CASRGAGELFF. Written as DNA, the CDR3 is TGCGCCAGCCGAGGGGCCGGGGAGCTGTTTTTT.

The chain employs TRBV5-1 and TRBJ1-1; 7 bases match TRBD1. This CDR3 has 12 amino acids. The V gene end was trimmed by 2 bases and the J gene end by 6 bases; junction bases not matched to a gene: 1. In germline, CDR1 is SGHRS, CDR2 YFSETQ. In DNA form, the CDR3 reads TGCGCCAGCAGCTTTGACAGGGCTGAAGCTTTCTTT. Its translation: CASSFDRAEAFF.

This clonotype was seen repeatedly, ten times or more. The gene calls are TRBV28 and TRBJ2-7; no definite D call. Per germline, CDR1 MDHEN and CDR2 SYDVKM. Trimming took 6 bases from V and 5 from J, leaving 14 bases between them. There are 13 residues in the CDR3. CDR3 protein: CASSPPPAHEQYF. CDR3 DNA sequence: TGTGCCAGCAGCCCACCACCGGCCCACGAGCAGTACTTC. The whole variable domain, filled in from reference TRBV28 and TRBJ2-7, reads DVKVTQSSRYLVKRTGEKVFLECVQDMDHENMFWYRQDPGLGLRLIYFSYDVKMKEKGDIPEGYSVSREKKERFSLILESASTNQTSMYLCASSPPPAHEQYFGPGTRLTVT.

This clonotype came up a few times. The rearrangement joins TRBV4-1 to TRBJ2-7; TRBD2 aligns across 8 bases. The CDR3 sequence is 15 residues long. Per the germline V gene, CDR1 is MGHRA and CDR2 is YSYEKL. The ends lost 1 base at V and 3 bases at J; junction bases unmatched: 5. Here the CDR3 reads CASSQALADYYEQYF. In nucleotides, the CDR3 is TGCGCCAGCAGCCAAGCACTAGCGGACTACTACGAGCAGTACTTC.

This chain links TRBV28 with TRBJ2-7; 11 nucleotides align to TRBD2. Losses at the gene ends were 6 bases for V and 3 bases for J; bases not matched to a gene: 7. The CDR3 covers 15 residues. Germline V gene lookup returns CDR1 MDHEN and CDR2 SYDVKM. This CDR3 is CASRTTSGSFYEQYF. The CDR3 nucleotides are TGTGCCAGCAGGACTACTAGCGGGAGTTTCTACGAGCAGTACTTC.